This T cell receptor (beta chain) was profiled in a study of T cells after yellow fever vaccination. Study-wide context: It was SMART-Seq v4 Ultra Low Input that prepared the fractions with low cell numbers.

In this sample, this clonotype turned up many times. Its antigen is as yet unknown. TCRdb analysed the 5' RACE reads with MiXCR anew, one entry per CDR3 protein. The sample consists of 500,000 to 650,000 distinct CDR3 sequences, roughly an eighth of them appearing once. General study results and limits: The booster saw the reappearance of most primary-vaccination clones (approximately 97% CD4, about 90% CD8). Any FACS-sorted repertoire could hold abundant clonotypes that contaminate it from the bulk population. A small share of clonotypes appeared in both CD4 and CD8 compartments.

The material sequenced was PBMCs, taken on the day of the yellow fever booster vaccination. The receptor's source is a man aged 25-40 years who received the YFV17D yellow fever vaccine.

The CDR3 loop is CASREDGTGGEQYF. CDR3 sequence (DNA): TGTGCCAGCAGAGAGGACGGGACAGGGGGTGAGCAGTACTTC. The J gene is TRBJ2-7, the V gene TRBV7-9, with TRBD1 identical over 11 bases. CDR3 length equals 14 residues. The J segment lost 7 bases and the V segment lost 6 bases, leaving 8 bases of the junction unmatched. Germline CDR1 is SEHNR and CDR2 is FQNEAQ (reference sequence).